This is a list of T cell receptor beta chains from one sample in a study of beta chain features in type 1 diabetes. Clones were read by immunoSEQ multiplex PCR, and TCRdb kept only the in-frame ones, dropping some. Of hundreds of thousands of clones in the sample, under 13% were seen once. Sequenced: naive CD4+ T cells from blood. Receptors were obtained from a young man with type 1 diabetes. Both conserved end residues are part of each CDR3. D genes are given only for firm matches. Clone size appears in some rows only: once, few, many, or a class for an expanded clone.

>few|TRBV5-1|TRBJ1-2|TRBD1
TGCGCCAGCAGCGCCGTGGGGGACAGTGACTATGGCTACACCTTC
CASSAVGDSDYGYTF
>NA|TRBV18|TRBJ1-5|NA
TGTGCCAGCTCACCTAGCGGGGGCAATCAGCCCCAGCATTTT
CASSPSGGNQPQHF
>NA|TRBV18|TRBJ2-2|NA
TGTGCCAGCTCACCGTTTACAGCAAGCACCGGGGAGCTGTTTTTT
CASSPFTASTGELFF
>NA|TRBV5-4|TRBJ2-1|NA
TGTGCCAGCAGCCCCAATACGGGAAATGAGCAGTTCTTC
CASSPNTGNEQFF
>NA|TRBV5-1|TRBJ2-1|TRBD1
TGCGCCAGCAGCTTAACCCCCGGACAGGGGGCCAATGAGCAGTTCTTC
CASSLTPGQGANEQFF
>NA|TRBV5-6|TRBJ2-1|TRBD2
TGTGCCAGCAGCCGAGCGGGGGAGCAGTTCTTC
CASSRAGEQFF
>NA|TRBV19|TRBJ1-5|NA
TGTGCCAGTAGTAGCCTCGGCGGCAGGGGTAATCAGCCCCAGCATTTT
CASSSLGGRGNQPQHF
>NA|TRBV5-4|TRBJ1-2|NA
TGTGCCAGCAGCTTGGGTCAGGGTGCGGCCGGCCGAGGCTACACCTTC
CASSLGQGAAGRGYTF
>NA|TRBV7-9|TRBJ2-5|NA
TGTGCCAGCAGCTCGGGAGAGACCCAGTACTTC
CASSSGETQYF
>NA|TRBV14|TRBJ2-1|NA
TGTGCCAGCAGCCAAGATCGCCTAGTTTTTATGGTCTTC
CASSQDRLVFMVF
>NA|TRBV5-1|TRBJ1-1|TRBD1
TGCGCCAGCAGCTTTAACAGGGGGAACACTGAAGCTTTCTTT
CASSFNRGNTEAFF
>NA|TRBV6-5|TRBJ2-5|NA
TGTGCCAGCAGTTACTGGGGGCGGGGGAACCAAGAGACCCAGTACTTC
CASSYWGRGNQETQYF
>NA|TRBV4-1|TRBJ1-6|NA
TGCGCCAGCAGCCAAGTTCTGAGGAATTCACCCCTCCACTTT
CASSQVLRNSPLHF
>NA|TRBV28|TRBJ2-7|TRBD2
TGTGCCAGCAGTCGGGGCGGGGGCTACGAGCAGTACTTC
CASSRGGGYEQYF
>few|TRBV7-3|TRBJ2-3|NA
TGTGCCAGCAGCCTAACAGATACGCAGTATTTT
CASSLTDTQYF
>NA|TRBV18|TRBJ2-1|TRBD1
TGTGCCAGTTATCCGGGACAGGGGATTTTTACTGAGCAGTTCTTC
CASYPGQGIFTEQFF
>NA|TRBV9|TRBJ1-1|NA
TGTGCCAGCAGCGTAGAGGGGTATAGTACTGAAGCTTTCTTT
CASSVEGYSTEAFF
>NA|TRBV6-6|TRBJ1-6|TRBD1
TGTGCCAGCAGTTACTTTACAGGGGGTGGATCACCCCTCCACTTT
CASSYFTGGGSPLHF
>few|TRBV20-1|TRBJ1-2|NA
TGCAGTGCCCCAGGGTCCCATGGCTACACCTTC
CSAPGSHGYTF
>few|TRBV18|TRBJ1-2|NA
TGTGCCAGCTCACCCGGACTGCGCGATGGCTACACCTTC
CASSPGLRDGYTF
>NA|TRBV4-3|TRBJ1-1|NA
TGCGCCAGCAGCCAAGATTGGCAGGACACTGAAGCTTTCTTT
CASSQDWQDTEAFF
>NA|TRBV5-4|TRBJ2-7|NA
TGTGCCAGCAGCTTTGCACCCCAGTCCTACGAGCAGTACTTC
CASSFAPQSYEQYF
>NA|TRBV9|TRBJ2-1|NA
TGTGCCAGCAGCGCCCAGGGGGACTGGTACAATGAGCAGTTCTTC
CASSAQGDWYNEQFF
>NA|TRBV10-3|TRBJ2-3|TRBD2
TGTGCCATCAGTGATTCCCGGGGTGCGGGGGTTAGCACAGATACGCAGTATTTT
CAISDSRGAGVSTDTQYF
>NA|TRBV4-1|TRBJ1-2|NA
TGCGCCAGCAGCTCGCAGGGCCGAGGCTACACCTTC
CASSSQGRGYTF
>few|TRBV6-6|TRBJ2-1|NA
TGTGCCAGCAGTTACTCGACCGGGAATGAGCAGTTCTTC
CASSYSTGNEQFF
>few|TRBV28|TRBJ1-5|NA
TGTGCCAGCAGTTTGTTTGTAGATCAGCCCCAGCATTTT
CASSLFVDQPQHF
>few|TRBV6-6|TRBJ1-2|NA
TGTGCCAGCAGTTACCACGAGGCCACGGGGAACTATGGCTACACCTTC
CASSYHEATGNYGYTF
>few|TRBV5-1|TRBJ1-1|NA
TGCGCCAGCAGCGGTTCTCAGGGTATGAACACTGAAGCTTTCTTT
CASSGSQGMNTEAFF
>few|TRBV4-3|TRBJ2-3|TRBD2
TGCGCCAGCAGCCCCAGGTGGGCGGGGGGGCCAGATACGCAGTATTTT
CASSPRWAGGPDTQYF
>few|TRBV18|TRBJ2-2|NA
TGTGCCAGCTCACAACGGAGTTCGAACACCGGGGAGCTGTTTTTT
CASSQRSSNTGELFF
>few|TRBV19|TRBJ1-5|NA
TGTGCCACCCGATCTAGGCCATCTAGCAATCAGCCCCAGCATTTT
CATRSRPSSNQPQHF
>NA|TRBV5-5|TRBJ1-1|NA
TGTGCCAGCAGCCTCACTATCAACACTGAAGCTTTCTTT
CASSLTINTEAFF
>few|TRBV5-4|TRBJ2-5|NA
TGTGCCAGCAGCTTGGGGAGACAAGAGACCCAGTACTTC
CASSLGRQETQYF
>few|TRBV7-9|TRBJ2-1|TRBD2
TGTGCCAGCAGCTCTAGCGGGGGCTACAATGAGCAGTTCTTC
CASSSSGGYNEQFF
>few|TRBV7-3|TRBJ1-2|NA
TGTGCCAGCAGCTTAGGCGGCGTGGGCTATGGCTACACCTTC
CASSLGGVGYGYTF
>few|TRBV18|TRBJ2-1|TRBD2
TGTGCCAGCTCGCTTAATGGGGACTATGGCTACAATGAGCAGTTCTTC
CASSLNGDYGYNEQFF
>NA|TRBV21-1|TRBJ2-3|NA
TGTGCCAGCAGCTCTCTAGATACGCAGTATTTT
CASSSLDTQYF
>NA|TRBV9|TRBJ2-3|NA
TGTGCCAGCAACTTCCAGGGATCAACAGATACGCAGTATTTT
CASNFQGSTDTQYF
>NA|TRBV4-2|TRBJ1-2|NA
TGTGCCAGCAGTGGGGGCGCTCAGCAGGGCGCTGGCTACACCTTC
CASSGGAQQGAGYTF
>few|TRBV21-1|TRBJ1-2|NA
TGTGCCAGCACCCAAAGGAGGCAGAACTATGGCTACACCTTC
CASTQRRQNYGYTF
>NA|TRBV19|TRBJ1-2|NA
TGTGCCAGTAGTATAGTGGCGGGTGTCGGACGGGACTATGGCTACACCTTC
CASSIVAGVGRDYGYTF
>NA|TRBV7-9|TRBJ2-7|TRBD1
TGTGCCAGCAGCTTCCGGGACAGGGCCTACGAGCAGTACTTC
CASSFRDRAYEQYF
>few|TRBV9|TRBJ2-7|TRBD2
TGTGCCAGCAGCCCCAGCGGGGGAAGCGAGCAGTACTTC
CASSPSGGSEQYF
>NA|TRBV9|TRBJ2-1|TRBD2
TGTGCCAGCAGCGTAGGTGGGACTAGCGGGGAAAATGAGCAGTTCTTC
CASSVGGTSGENEQFF
>NA|TRBV18|TRBJ2-7|TRBD2
TGTGCCAGCTCACCGGCGACGGGGGGGGCCTACGAGCAGTACTTC
CASSPATGGAYEQYF
>once|TRBV19|TRBJ2-2|NA
TGTGCCAGTAAGGCAGGGGAATTCACCGGGGAGCTGTTTTTT
CASKAGEFTGELFF
>few|TRBV15|TRBJ2-3|NA
TGTGCCACCAGCAGAGGGAGGGAAACGCAGTATTTT
CATSRGRETQYF
>few|TRBV7-7|TRBJ2-5|NA
TGTGCTAGCAGCTTAGTGGGAGGCGTTCAGGAGACCCAGTACTTC
CASSLVGGVQETQYF
>NA|TRBV21-1|TRBJ2-2|NA
TGTGCCAGCTGCACACTAGCGGGGGGTCCGAACACCGGGGAGCTGTTTTTT
CASCTLAGGPNTGELFF
>NA|TRBV6-1|TRBJ2-7|TRBD1
TGTGCCAGCCGCTCGGGACAGGGGGCGTCCTACGAGCAGTACTTC
CASRSGQGASYEQYF
>NA|TRBV4-1|TRBJ2-1|NA
TGCGCCAGCAGCCAAGGAACAAGGGGCCGAACTCTAGACAATGAGCAGTTCTTC
CASSQGTRGRTLDNEQFF
>few|TRBV19|TRBJ2-1|TRBD2
TGTGCCAGTAGTATAAGACTAGCGGGGGTGAATGAGCAGTTCTTC
CASSIRLAGVNEQFF